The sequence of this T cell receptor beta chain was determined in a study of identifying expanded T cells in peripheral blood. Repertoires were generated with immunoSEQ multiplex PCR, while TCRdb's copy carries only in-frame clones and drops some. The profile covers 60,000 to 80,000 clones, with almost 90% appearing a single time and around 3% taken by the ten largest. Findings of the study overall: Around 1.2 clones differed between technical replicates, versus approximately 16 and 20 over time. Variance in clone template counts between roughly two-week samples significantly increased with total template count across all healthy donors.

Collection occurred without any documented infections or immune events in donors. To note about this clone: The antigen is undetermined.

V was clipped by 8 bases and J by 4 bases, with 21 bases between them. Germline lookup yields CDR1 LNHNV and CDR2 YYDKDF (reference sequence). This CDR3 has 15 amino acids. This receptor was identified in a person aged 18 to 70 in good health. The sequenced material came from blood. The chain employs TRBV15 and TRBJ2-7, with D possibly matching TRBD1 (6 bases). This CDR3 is CATDSSDRLRYEQYF. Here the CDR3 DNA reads TGTGCCACCGACTCCTCCGACAGGCTGAGATACGAGCAGTACTTC.